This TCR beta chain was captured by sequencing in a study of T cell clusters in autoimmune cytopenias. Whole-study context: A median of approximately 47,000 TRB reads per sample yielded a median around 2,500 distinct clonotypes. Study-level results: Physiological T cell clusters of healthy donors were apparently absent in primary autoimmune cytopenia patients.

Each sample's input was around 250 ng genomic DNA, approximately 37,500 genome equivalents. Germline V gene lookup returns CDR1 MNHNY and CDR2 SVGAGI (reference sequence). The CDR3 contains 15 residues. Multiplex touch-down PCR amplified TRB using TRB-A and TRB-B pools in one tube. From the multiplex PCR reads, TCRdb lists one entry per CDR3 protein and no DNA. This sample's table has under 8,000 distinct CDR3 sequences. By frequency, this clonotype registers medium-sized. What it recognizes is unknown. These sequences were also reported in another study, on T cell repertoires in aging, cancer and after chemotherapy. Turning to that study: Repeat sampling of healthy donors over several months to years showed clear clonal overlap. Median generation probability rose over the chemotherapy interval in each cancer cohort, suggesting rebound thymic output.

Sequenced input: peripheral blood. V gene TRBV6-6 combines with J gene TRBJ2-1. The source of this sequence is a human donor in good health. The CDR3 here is CASSYLGYSYNEQFF.